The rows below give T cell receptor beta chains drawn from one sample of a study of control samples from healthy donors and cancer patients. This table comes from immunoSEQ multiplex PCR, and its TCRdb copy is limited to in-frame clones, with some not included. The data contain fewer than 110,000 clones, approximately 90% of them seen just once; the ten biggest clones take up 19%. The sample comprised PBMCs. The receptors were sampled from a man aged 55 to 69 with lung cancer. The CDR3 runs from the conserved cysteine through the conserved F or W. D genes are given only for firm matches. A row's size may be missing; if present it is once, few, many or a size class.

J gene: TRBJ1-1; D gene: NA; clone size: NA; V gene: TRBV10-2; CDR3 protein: CASDNMRATNTEAFF; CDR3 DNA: TGCGCCAGCGATAACATGAGAGCCACCAACACTGAAGCTTTCTTT
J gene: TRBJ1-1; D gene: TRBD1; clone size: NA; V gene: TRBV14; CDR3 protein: CASSQDLGGGEENTEAFF; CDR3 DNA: TGTGCCAGCAGCCAAGATCTTGGAGGGGGCGAGGAGAACACTGAAGCTTTCTTT
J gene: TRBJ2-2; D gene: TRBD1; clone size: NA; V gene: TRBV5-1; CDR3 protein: CASSSQQGGFGELFF; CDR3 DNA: TGCGCCAGCAGCTCACAACAAGGGGGCTTCGGGGAGCTGTTTTTT
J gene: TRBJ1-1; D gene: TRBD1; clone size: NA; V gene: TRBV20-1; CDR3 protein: CSAIDRGRGGNTEAFF; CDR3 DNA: TGCAGTGCTATTGACAGGGGCCGCGGAGGGAACACTGAAGCTTTCTTT
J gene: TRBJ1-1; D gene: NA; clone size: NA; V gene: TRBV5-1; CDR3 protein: CASSLVSGSPGAFF; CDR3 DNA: TGCGCCAGCAGCTTGGTATCAGGGTCCCCGGGAGCTTTCTTT
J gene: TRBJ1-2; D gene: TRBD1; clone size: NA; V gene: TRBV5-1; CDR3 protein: CASRPSGQGVSYGYTF; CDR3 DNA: TGCGCCAGCAGGCCCTCGGGACAGGGAGTCTCCTATGGCTACACCTTC
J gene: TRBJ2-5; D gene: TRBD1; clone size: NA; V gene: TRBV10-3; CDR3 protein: CAISERGQAQETQYF; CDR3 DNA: TGTGCCATCAGTGAGCGGGGACAGGCGCAAGAGACCCAGTACTTC
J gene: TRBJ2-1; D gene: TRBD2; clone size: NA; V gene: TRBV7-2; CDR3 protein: CASSSLAGGLGRNEQFF; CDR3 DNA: TGTGCCAGCAGCTCTTTAGCGGGGGGGCTTGGGAGGAATGAGCAGTTCTTC
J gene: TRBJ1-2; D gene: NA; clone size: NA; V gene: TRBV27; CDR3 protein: CASSSGLGYTF; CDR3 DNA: TGTGCCAGCAGTTCTGGGTTAGGCTACACCTTC
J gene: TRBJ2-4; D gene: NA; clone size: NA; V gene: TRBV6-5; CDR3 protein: CASSYGDLAKNIQYF; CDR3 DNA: TGTGCCAGCAGTTACGGAGATCTAGCCAAAAACATTCAGTACTTC
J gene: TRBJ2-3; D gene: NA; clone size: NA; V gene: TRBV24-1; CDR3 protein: CATSARTEDTQYF; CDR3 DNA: TGTGCCACCAGTGCTCGCACGGAGGATACGCAGTATTTT
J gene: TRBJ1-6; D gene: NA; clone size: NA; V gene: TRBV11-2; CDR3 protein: CASSSPPGRSYNSPLHF; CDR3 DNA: TGTGCCAGCAGCTCCCCACCCGGACGGTCCTATAATTCACCCCTCCACTTT
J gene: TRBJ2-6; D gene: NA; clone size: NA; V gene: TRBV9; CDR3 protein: CASSVAAVISSGANVLTF; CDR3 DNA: TGTGCCAGCAGCGTAGCGGCGGTAATCTCCTCTGGGGCCAACGTCCTGACTTTC
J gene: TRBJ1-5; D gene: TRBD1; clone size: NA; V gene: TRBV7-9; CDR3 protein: CASSLGGGDQPQHF; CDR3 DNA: TGTGCCAGCAGCTTAGGAGGGGGCGACCAGCCCCAGCATTTT
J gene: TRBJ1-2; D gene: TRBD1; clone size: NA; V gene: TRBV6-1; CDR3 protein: CASSEIFRDRGAGYTF; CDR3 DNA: TGTGCCAGCAGTGAAATATTCCGAGACAGGGGTGCTGGCTACACCTTC
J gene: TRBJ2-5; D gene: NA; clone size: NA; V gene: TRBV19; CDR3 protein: CASSTGTGGTQYF; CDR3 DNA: TGTGCCAGTAGTACAGGGACTGGTGGGACCCAGTACTTC
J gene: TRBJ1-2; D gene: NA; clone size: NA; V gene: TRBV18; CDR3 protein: CASSPTGARYGYTF; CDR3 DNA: TGTGCCAGCTCACCGACTGGGGCTAGGTATGGCTACACCTTC
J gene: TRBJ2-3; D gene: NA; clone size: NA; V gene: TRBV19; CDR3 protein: CASSILGGSTDTQYF; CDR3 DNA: TGTGCCAGTAGTATACTCGGGGGAAGCACAGATACGCAGTATTTT
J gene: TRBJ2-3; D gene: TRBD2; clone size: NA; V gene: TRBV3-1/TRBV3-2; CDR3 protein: CASSQASGLTQYF; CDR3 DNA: TGTGCCAGCAGCCAAGCTAGCGGGCTGACGCAGTATTTT
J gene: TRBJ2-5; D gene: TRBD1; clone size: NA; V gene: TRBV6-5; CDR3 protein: CASSLVMGQNKETQYF; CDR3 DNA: TGTGCCAGCAGTTTAGTCATGGGACAGAATAAAGAGACCCAGTACTTC
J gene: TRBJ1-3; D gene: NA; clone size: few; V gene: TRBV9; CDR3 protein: CASSVGASGNTIYF; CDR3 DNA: TGTGCCAGCAGCGTAGGGGCCTCTGGAAACACCATATATTTT
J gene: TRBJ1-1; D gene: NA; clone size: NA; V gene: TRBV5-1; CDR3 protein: CASSVTGVNTEAFF; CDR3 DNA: TGCGCCAGCAGCGTAACCGGGGTGAACACTGAAGCTTTCTTT
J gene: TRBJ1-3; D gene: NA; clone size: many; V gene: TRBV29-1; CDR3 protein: CSVFFADTIYF; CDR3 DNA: TGCAGCGTTTTCTTTGCCGACACCATATATTTT
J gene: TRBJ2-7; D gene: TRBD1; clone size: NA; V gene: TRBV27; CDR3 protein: CASSLLTPGQSNREQYF; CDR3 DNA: TGTGCCAGCAGTTTACTTACCCCGGGACAGAGTAATCGCGAGCAGTACTTC
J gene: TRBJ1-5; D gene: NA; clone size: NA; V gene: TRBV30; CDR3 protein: CAWSSYSNQPQHF; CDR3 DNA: TGTGCCTGGTCAAGCTATAGCAATCAGCCCCAGCATTTT
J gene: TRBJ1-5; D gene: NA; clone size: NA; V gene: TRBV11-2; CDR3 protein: CASSLDLNQPQHF; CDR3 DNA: TGTGCCAGCAGCTTAGACCTCAATCAGCCCCAGCATTTT
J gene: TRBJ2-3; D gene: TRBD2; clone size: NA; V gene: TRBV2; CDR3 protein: CASSVGGRPTDTQYF; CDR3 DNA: TGTGCCAGCAGTGTGGGGGGGAGACCAACAGATACGCAGTATTTT
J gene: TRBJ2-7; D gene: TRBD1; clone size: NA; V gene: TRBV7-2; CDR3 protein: CASSLQTGWTYEQYF; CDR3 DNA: TGTGCCAGCAGCCTACAGACAGGGTGGACCTACGAGCAGTACTTC
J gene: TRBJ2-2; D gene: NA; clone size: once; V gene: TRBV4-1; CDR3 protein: CASSQAYNGGTNTGELFF; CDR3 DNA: TGCGCCAGCAGCCAAGCTTACAACGGCGGGACGAACACCGGGGAGCTGTTTTTT
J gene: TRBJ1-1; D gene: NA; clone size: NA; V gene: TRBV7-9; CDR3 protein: CASSLNRETEAFF; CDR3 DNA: TGTGCCAGCAGCTTAAACAGGGAGACTGAAGCTTTCTTT
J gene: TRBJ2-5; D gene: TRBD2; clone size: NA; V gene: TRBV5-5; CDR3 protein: CASSPGERGTETQYF; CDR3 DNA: TGTGCCAGCAGCCCCGGAGAGCGGGGGACAGAGACCCAGTACTTC
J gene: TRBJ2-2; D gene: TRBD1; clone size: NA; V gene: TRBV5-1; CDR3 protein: CASSSGQGVTGELFF; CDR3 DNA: TGCGCCAGCAGCTCAGGACAGGGGGTCACCGGGGAGCTGTTTTTT
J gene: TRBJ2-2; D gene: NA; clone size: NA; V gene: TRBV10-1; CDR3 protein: CASSTGTYTGELFF; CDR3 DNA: TGCGCCAGCAGCACCGGGACGTACACCGGGGAGCTGTTTTTT
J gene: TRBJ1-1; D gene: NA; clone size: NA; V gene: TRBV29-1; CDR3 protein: CSVGFGDTEAFF; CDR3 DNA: TGCAGCGTTGGTTTTGGGGACACTGAAGCTTTCTTT
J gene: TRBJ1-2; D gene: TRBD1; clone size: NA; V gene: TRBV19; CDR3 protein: CASSILDRAGGYTF; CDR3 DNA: TGTGCCAGTAGTATACTCGACAGGGCAGGAGGCTACACCTTC
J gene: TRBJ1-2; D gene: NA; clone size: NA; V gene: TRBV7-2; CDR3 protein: CASSFFGEQKGYTF; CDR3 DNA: TGTGCCAGCAGCTTCTTTGGGGAGCAGAAAGGCTACACCTTC
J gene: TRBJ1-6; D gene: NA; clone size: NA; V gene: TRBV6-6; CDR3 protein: CASSYSEGSNSPLHF; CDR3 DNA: TGTGCCAGCAGTTACTCGGAGGGTAGCAATTCACCCCTCCACTTT
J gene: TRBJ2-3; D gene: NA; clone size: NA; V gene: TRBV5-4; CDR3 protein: CASSLEGVDTQYF; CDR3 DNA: TGTGCCAGCAGCTTGGAGGGGGTAGATACGCAGTATTTT
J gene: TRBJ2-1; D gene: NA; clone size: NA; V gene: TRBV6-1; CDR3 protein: CASSEGGRVSEQFF; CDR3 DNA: TGTGCCAGCAGTGAGGGGGGCAGGGTCAGTGAGCAGTTCTTC
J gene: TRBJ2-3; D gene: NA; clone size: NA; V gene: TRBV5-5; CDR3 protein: CASSFNRPTDTQYF; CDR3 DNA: TGTGCCAGCAGCTTCAACAGACCCACAGATACGCAGTATTTT
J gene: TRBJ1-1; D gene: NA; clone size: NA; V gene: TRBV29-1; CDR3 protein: CSVQGVGTEAFF; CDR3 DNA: TGCAGCGTACAGGGCGTTGGGACTGAAGCTTTCTTT
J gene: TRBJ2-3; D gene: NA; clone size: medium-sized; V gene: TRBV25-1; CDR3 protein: CASREPSTDTQYF; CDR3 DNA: TGTGCCAGCCGGGAACCTAGCACAGATACGCAGTATTTT
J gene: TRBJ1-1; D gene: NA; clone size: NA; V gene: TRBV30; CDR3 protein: CAWSSYRGAFF; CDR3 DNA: TGTGCCTGGAGTTCGTACCGTGGAGCTTTCTTT
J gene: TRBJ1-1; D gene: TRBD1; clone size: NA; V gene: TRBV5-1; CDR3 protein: CASSPRTGVDTEAFF; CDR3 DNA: TGCGCCAGCAGCCCTAGGACAGGGGTTGACACTGAAGCTTTCTTT
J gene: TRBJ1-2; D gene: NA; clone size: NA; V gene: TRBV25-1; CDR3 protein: CASSEGTRYGYTF; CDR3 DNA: TGTGCCAGCAGTGAAGGGACACGATATGGCTACACCTTC
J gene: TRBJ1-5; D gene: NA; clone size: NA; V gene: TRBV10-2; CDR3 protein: CASRVNSNQPQHF; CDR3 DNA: TGCGCCAGCAGGGTAAATAGCAATCAGCCCCAGCATTTT
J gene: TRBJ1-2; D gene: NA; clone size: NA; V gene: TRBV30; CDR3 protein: CAWSVRQYYGYTF; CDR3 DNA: TGTGCCTGGAGTGTGCGACAGTACTATGGCTACACCTTC
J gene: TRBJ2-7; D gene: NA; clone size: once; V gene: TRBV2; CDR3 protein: CASRKDYEQYF; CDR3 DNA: TGTGCCAGCAGAAAAGACTACGAGCAGTACTTC
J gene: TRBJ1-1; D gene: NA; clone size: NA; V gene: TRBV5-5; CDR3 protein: CASSSWQVLNTEAFF; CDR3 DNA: TGTGCCAGCAGCTCTTGGCAGGTTCTGAACACTGAAGCTTTCTTT